A single T cell receptor (beta chain) is shown here with its context. This clone came up a few times. Which antigen it targets is not known. The sample holds no much larger clone one base away, and base qualities are not on file. The library was generated by the immunoSEQ multiplex PCR assay. Regarding the original processing steps: A statistical classification framework was built for diagnosing cytomegalovirus status from the catalog of TCR beta chain sequences. Sourced from immuneACCESS, this table was stored by TCRdb with only in-frame sequences that have V and J called. A share of the clones is absent; for the studies checked, an unresolved V gene accounts for under half, and the remainder has no known explanation. D and trimming come from the DNA, and the V and J calls and clone size come from that table. For this sample there are 150,000 to 200,000 clones; approximately 85% appear just once. The ten biggest clones cover around 1.6% of the sample.

The data stem from a study of cytomegalovirus exposure and HLA in healthy donors (dated by TCRdb to 2017 to 2019). At the level of the whole study: A later analysis indicated that the roughly 120 validation repertoires were generated on the platform also employed for the 700 or so repertoires of the first cohort. To predict cytomegalovirus infection status, the study brought together high-throughput TCR immunosequencing, statistical association of individual TCRs with disease status, and machine learning. A separate validation cohort of about 110 different subjects was used in addition to the approximately 640-subject first cohort. The study was designed to test whether signatures of past pathogen exposure could be identified by cataloging public T cell receptors.

What the research found in general, with its limitations: Subsequent analysis determined that TCRs grouped into clusters in the first cohort also showed a tendency toward co-occurrence across the 90 to 150 validation repertoires, and 90% to 95% of cluster scores exceeded 0. In vitro tests confirmed that a few of the cytomegalovirus-associated TCR beta chains recognize cytomegalovirus antigens. According to the authors, the approach could potentially be generalized to other disease states and immunological phenotypes. The classifier was reported to diagnose cytomegalovirus status with high specificity and sensitivity in both the original and validation cohorts. The study gave a list of under 200 TCR beta chains associated with cytomegalovirus. Across donors, most TCR sequences were observed very rarely, whereas some public TCRs were present in many individuals. A later analysis had no HLA typing for the validation cohort, so co-occurrence there was scored across all 120 or so repertoires.

The donors belonged to the validation cohort of roughly 120 subjects, which was separate from the roughly 700-subject first cohort. As encoded in the germline V gene, CDR1 is MNHNS while CDR2 is SASEGT. Trimmed from V: 8 bases; trimmed from J: 1 base; junction bases lacking a gene match: 3. The CDR3, cysteine through phenylalanine, is 14 amino acids long. Only the CDR3 DNA stays, 42 bases, in frame from base 1. This TCR was recovered from a young woman in good health and CMV-seronegative. Material: PBMCs. Rearrangement joined TRBV6-1 to TRBJ2-3; TRBD2 agrees with 10 junctional bases. CDR3 reads: CASGTSGGTDTQYF. The nucleotide sequence reads TGTGCCAGCGGCACTAGCGGGGGCACAGATACGCAGTATTTT.